The T cell receptor beta chain described here comes from a study of blood T cell repertoires in COVID-19. About the research overall: Sites across the United States, Italy and Spain contributed samples from acute and convalescent COVID-19. Sample material is recorded as cDNA or gDNA derived from T cells, B-cell-depleted T cells, or PBMCs.

As originally analysed: Estimated nucleated cell counts came from reference gene primer amplification. The repertoire was sequenced with immunoSEQ multiplex PCR; TCRdb's copy has only in-frame clones and lacks some. V and J calls and clone size are as listed in that table; D and trimming were resolved from the DNA. The data contain 270,000 or so clones, more than 65% of them singletons. This clone was seen a handful of times. Unmatched junction bases numbered 9, after V lost 10 bases and J lost 3 bases. In germline, CDR1 is LGHDT, CDR2 YNNKEL (reference sequence). This CDR3 is 14 amino acids long. The V gene is TRBV3-1 (or the pseudogene TRBV3-2), the J gene TRBJ2-7; TRBD1 matches at 10 bases. Sequenced sample: peripheral blood. The source of this sequence is a woman under 30 with acute or convalescent COVID-19. In nucleotides, the CDR3 is TGTGCCACTCCAACCGGGACAGGGGACTACGAGCAGTACTTC. Translating it yields CATPTGTGDYEQYF.